This T cell receptor (beta chain) was observed in a study of human T cells and chemical hapten exposure. The sample's time point: patch test 2, 6 weeks after DPC sensitization. Treatment: therapeutic diphenylcyclopropenone sensitization with weekly scalp DPC. This CDR3 has 14 residues. The germline gives CDR1 SGHTA, CDR2 FQGNSA. Trimming left V 7 bases short and J 2 bases short, with 13 bases between. TCRdb re-called the RACE reads through MiXCR, storing one row per CDR3 protein. The profile shows about 100,000 distinct CDR3 sequences, about an eighth of them singletons. A few counts support this clonotype.

The sequences come from whole blood, collected in connection with sensitization to the hapten diphenylcyclopropenone (DPC). This chain connects TRBV7-2 to TRBJ2-3; D not certain. The TCR comes from a woman in her forties with alopecia areata. Some clones in this sample may be carry-over from other donors' samples. The CDR3: CASTLGPPTDTQYF. The CDR3 DNA reads TGTGCCAGCACCCTAGGGCCTCCCACAGATACGCAGTATTTT.